The clone carrying this T cell receptor beta chain has at least ten counts. Antigen unknown. CD4+CD45RO+CD25- cells were isolated as memory CD4+ T cells. The CDR3 has 14 amino acids. V lost 2 bases to trimming and J lost 10 bases; unmatched junction nucleotides: 2. Germline CDR1 is WNHNN and CDR2 is SYGVQD (reference sequence). Full-length variable regions came from constant-region reverse primers plus semi-nested Nested Universal Primer A PCR. TCRdb re-called the 5' RACE reads with MiXCR, one entry per CDR3 protein. The repertoire has 50,000 to 75,000 distinct CDR3 sequences, about 20% of them found once; the top ten carry just under 3%. Findings of the study overall: Larger-cohort validation covered only one TCR beta V-J rearrangement. Tumor memory CD4+ T cell TCR gene usage clustered with blood and lymph node memory CD4+ cells and lymph node naive CD4+ cells.

The specimen was memory CD4+ T cells sorted from a lymph node. Described subset: memory CD4+ T cells, CD4+CD45RO+CD25-. The receptor was derived from a female donor with breast cancer. V is TRBV10-1 and J is TRBJ2-1, with TRBD2 matching 13 bases. This chain's CDR3 is CASSEMGLAGEQFF. The DNA of the CDR3 is TGCGCCAGCAGTGAGATGGGACTAGCGGGAGAGCAGTTCTTC.